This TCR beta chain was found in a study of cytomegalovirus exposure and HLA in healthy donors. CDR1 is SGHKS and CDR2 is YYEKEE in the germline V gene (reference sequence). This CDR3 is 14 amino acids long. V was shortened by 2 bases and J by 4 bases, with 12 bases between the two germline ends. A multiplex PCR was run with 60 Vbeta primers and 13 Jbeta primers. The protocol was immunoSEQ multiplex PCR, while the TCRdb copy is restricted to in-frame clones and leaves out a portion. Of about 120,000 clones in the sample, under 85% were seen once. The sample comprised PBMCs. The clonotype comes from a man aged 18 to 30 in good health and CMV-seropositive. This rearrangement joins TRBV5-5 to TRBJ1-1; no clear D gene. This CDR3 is CASSFRSESTEAFF. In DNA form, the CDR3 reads TGTGCCAGCAGCTTCAGGTCCGAATCCACTGAAGCTTTCTTT.